Shown below are 5 T cell receptor beta chains from a single sample sequenced in a study of blood T cell repertoires in COVID-19. The protocol was immunoSEQ multiplex PCR, while the TCRdb copy is restricted to in-frame clones and leaves out a portion. Counted here are around 220,000 clones, 84% occurring once; the ten biggest clones make up about 7%. Sequencing was carried out using PBMCs or T cells enriched from blood (not recorded which). These receptor sequences come from a woman aged 40 to 50 who had recovered from COVID-19.

The chain combines TRBV18 with TRBJ2-6; D is possibly TRBD1 (6 bases). There are 19 residues in the CDR3. CDR1 and CDR2 from the germline V gene are KGHSH and LQKENI. Between the trimmed V and J ends, which lost 2 bases and 3 bases, there was a span of 20 bases. CDR3 in amino acids: CASSPNRDTRAGGANVLTF. In nucleotides, the CDR3 is TGTGCCAGCTCACCAAACCGGGACACAAGGGCAGGTGGGGCCAACGTCCTGACTTTC.

The chain uses TRBV5-1 and TRBJ1-5; D is ambiguous. The germline V gene encodes CDR1 SGHRS and CDR2 YFSETQ. The CDR3 loop spans 13 amino acids. V lost 9 bases, J lost 3 bases, and 13 bases lay in between. The CDR3 DNA follows: TGCGCCACCAGAACAGAGCCCAATCAGCCCCAGCATTTT. Protein product: CATRTEPNQPQHF.

The rearrangement links TRBV5-4 to TRBJ2-1, with a tentative D call TRBD2 (7 bases). Germline V CDR1 and CDR2: SGHNT, YYREEE (reference sequence). Trimming removed 4 bases from V and 2 bases from J, with 16 bases in between. The CDR3 totals 16 residues. CDR3 sequence (DNA): TGTGCCAGCAGCCCGGGGGCGGGGGATACCTACAATGAGCAGTTCTTC. It encodes CASSPGAGDTYNEQFF. Variable domain in full (rest from reference TRBV5-4 and TRBJ2-1): ETGVTQSPTHLIKTRGQQVTLRCSSQSGHNTVSWYQQALGQGPQFIFQYYREEENGRGNFPPRFSGLQFPNYSSELNVNALELDDSALYLCASSPGAGDTYNEQFFGPGTRLTVL.

The rearrangement uses TRBV9 and TRBJ1-3, with 12 bases that match TRBD1. CDR3 length equals 17 residues. CDR1 SGDLS and CDR2 YYNGEE come from the germline V gene. V gave up 5 bases and J gave up 5 bases; unmatched junction bases: 11. CDR3 residues: CASRGQGARGGRNTIYF. CDR3 sequence (DNA): TGTGCCAGCAGGGGACAGGGGGCTCGAGGGGGAAGAAACACCATATATTTT.

The V gene is TRBV7-8, the J gene TRBJ2-1, with D unclear. The germline V and J ends were trimmed by 1 base and 7 bases, with 8 bases remaining between them. Germline CDR1 reads SGHVS; CDR2 reads FQNEAQ. The CDR3 contains 13 residues. The CDR3 region has the DNA TGTGCCAGCAGCTTAGGCTATCGGAATGAGCAGTTCTTC. The encoded protein is CASSLGYRNEQFF.